This T cell receptor (beta chain) stems from a study of blood T cells in healthy people across ages. Study-level information: The capture of about one barcoded beta molecule per two T cells was achieved by template switching.

With 4 bases clipped from V and 4 bases from J, the junction kept 5 bases outside the gene matches. CDR3 length: 15 amino acids. From germline, CDR1 is MNHEY and CDR2 SVGEGT. Total RNA was isolated from each sample in quantities of at least 6 micrograms. Primed by a sample-barcoded 5' primer and a J-beta primer mix, a second PCR proceeded for 7 to 11 cycles. One entry per CDR3 protein results from TCRdb running MiXCR on the 5' RACE reads. The data contain roughly 1,300,000 distinct CDR3 sequences, roughly 64% of them singletons. This sequence joins TRBV6-2 or TRBV6-3 and TRBJ2-1, with 9 positions matching TRBD2. The sequence was collected from a man between 18 and 35 years old in good health. The sequenced sample was blood. CDR3 nucleotides: TGTGCCAGCAGTTTTTCTAGCGGGGTGTACAATGAGCAGTTCTTC. This codes for CASSFSSGVYNEQFF.